This T cell receptor beta chain is drawn from a study of blood T cells in healthy people across ages. Study in general: Using template switching, researchers captured about one barcoded beta molecule for each two T cells.

It was with a sample-barcoded 5' primer and a J-beta primer mix that a second PCR of roughly 7 to 12 cycles was run. Via MiXCR, TCRdb re-called the 5' RACE reads, giving one row per CDR3 protein. The data show over 500,000 distinct CDR3 sequences, around 52% seen once. This clonotype appeared a few times. The antigen is unknown. Trimming removed 4 bases at V and 11 bases at J, with 15 bases between. This CDR3 has 12 residues. Per germline, CDR1 SGHRS and CDR2 YFSETQ. Findings and caveats of the study: Diversity figures based on one million T cells were deemed too low. Getting older went along with TCR beta diversity per million T cells dropping roughly linearly. There was no known CMV status for donors, so expanded clonotype changes were possibly confounded.

Sequenced sample: blood. The rearrangement joins TRBV5-1 to TRBJ1-2, with D possibly matching TRBD1 (5 bases). The sequence came from a woman of 80 years or more in good health. The CDR3 DNA sequence: TGCGCCAGCAGCCCAACCGGAGAGGGGTACACCTTC. Its translation: CASSPTGEGYTF.